The 8 T cell receptor beta chains in this list originate from one sample, sequenced in a study of blood T cells in healthy people across ages. A J-beta primer mix and a sample-barcoded 5' primer were used in a second PCR of roughly 7 to 12 cycles. One entry per CDR3 protein results from TCRdb running MiXCR on the 5' RACE reads. Here the sample spans hundreds of thousands of distinct CDR3 sequences, roughly 44% being singletons. The sequenced material came from blood. The receptors derive from a man between 60 and 70 years old in good health.

The sample holds a few counts of this clonotype. A much larger clone lies a single base off, so this may be a read error. The chain combines TRBV7-9 with TRBJ2-5; D is uncertain. The CDR3 runs to 11 residues. CDR1 is SEHNR and CDR2 is FQNEAQ in the germline V gene (reference sequence). Trimming removed 1 base at V and 6 bases at J, with 3 bases between. The CDR3 bases are TGTGCCAGCAGCTTAGAACAGACCCAGTACTTC. Translation: CASSLEQTQYF.

This clonotype came up a few times. The V gene is TRBV27, the J gene TRBJ1-2, with D uncertain. The germline V gene has CDR1 MNHEY and CDR2 SMNVEV (reference sequence). V lost 6 bases and J lost 7, with 9 bases in between. This CDR3 has 11 amino acids. CDR3 DNA: TGTGCCAGCAGGTCAACACTTGGCTACACCTTC. The encoded protein is CASRSTLGYTF.

This clonotype was seen ten or more times. With a much larger clone just one base away, this may be a read error. The chain recombines TRBV5-4 with TRBJ2-1; D tentatively reads TRBD1 or TRBD2 (5 bases each). Trimming removed 3 bases from V and 3 bases from J, with 13 bases in between. CDR3 length: 15 amino acids. CDR1 and CDR2 (germline): SGHNT, YYREEE (reference sequence). In DNA, the CDR3 is TGTGCCAGCAGCTGGGCAGGGACCATCTACAATGAGCAGTTCTTC. Protein: CASSWAGTIYNEQFF. The full variable domain, its missing parts supplied by reference TRBV5-4 and TRBJ2-1, is ETGVTQSPTHLIKTRGQQVTLRCSSQSGHNTVSWYQQALGQGPQFIFQYYREEENGRGNFPPRFSGLQFPNYSSELNVNALELDDSALYLCASSWAGTIYNEQFFGPGTRLTVL.

Concerning this clonotype itself: A read error may produce the germline difference seen at one junction end. V and J are TRBV28 and TRBJ2-4; D is possibly TRBD1 or TRBD2 (5 bases each). Germline lookup yields CDR1 MDHEN and CDR2 SYDVKM. The CDR3 runs to 15 residues. The CDR3 is CTSSATGTAKNIQYF. In DNA, the CDR3 is TGTACCAGCAGTGCCACCGGGACAGCCAAAAACATTCAGTACTTC.

The genes are TRBV2 and TRBJ1-4; maybe TRBD1 (6 bases). CDR3 length equals 15 residues. From germline, CDR1 is SNHLY and CDR2 FYNNEI. Trimming stripped 4 bases from V and 7 bases from J, with 16 bases between. DNA for the CDR3: TGTGCCAGCAGTGGTGCTGGGGGGCTTGTTGAAAAACTGTTTTTT. Amino acids: CASSGAGGLVEKLFF.

This clonotype was found many times. The V call is TRBV7-9, the J call TRBJ2-7; unclear D gene. Trimming stripped 4 bases from V and 6 bases from J, with 7 bases between. Germline lookup yields CDR1 SEHNR and CDR2 FQNEAQ (reference sequence). The CDR3 has 11 residues. CDR3 DNA sequence: TGTGCCAGCAGCTCGACCCGCGAGCAGTACTTC. Its translation: CASSSTREQYF. The variable domain in full, completed from reference TRBV7-9 and TRBJ2-7, reads DTGVSQNPRHKITKRGQNVTFRCDPISEHNRLYWYRQTLGQGPEFLTYFQNEAQLEKSRLLSDRFSAERPKGSFSTLEIQRTEQGDSAMYLCASSSTREQYFGPGTRLTVT.

The rearrangement joins TRBV6-6 to TRBJ1-2; 7 nucleotides match TRBD1. The CDR3 totals 15 residues. The V gene end was trimmed by 2 bases and the J gene end by 4 bases; junction bases not matched to a gene: 7. Germline assignment: CDR1 MNHNY and CDR2 SVGAGI (reference sequence). In DNA form, the CDR3 reads TGTGCCAGCAGTTACGCAGAGGGGGCCCGCTATGGCTACACCTTC. Translating gives CASSYAEGARYGYTF.

This clonotype was detected ten times or more. The V gene is TRBV6-1, the J gene TRBJ1-4, with TRBD1 matching over 8 bases. The CDR3 runs to 15 residues. J lost 3 bases, V lost 4 bases, and 4 bases had no gene match. Germline V gene sequence: CDR1 MNHNS, CDR2 SASEGT. The CDR3 sequence: CASSGVQGANEKLFF. The CDR3 bases are TGTGCCAGCAGTGGAGTACAGGGGGCTAATGAAAAACTGTTTTTT.